This T cell receptor (beta chain) was found in a study of blood T cells in healthy people across ages. For the second PCR, which ran for roughly 7 to 11 cycles, a sample-barcoded 5' primer and a J-beta primer mix were used. Each cDNA molecule was tagged by a template-switch adaptor that had 12 random nucleotides. Each CDR3 protein is one row after TCRdb ran MiXCR on the 5' RACE reads. The sample carries about 760,000 distinct CDR3 sequences, roughly 56% recorded once. Overall study results and limits: Strong correlation existed between TCR beta diversity and naive T cell percentage.

The study recruited healthy Caucasian donors from Russia who were aged about 6 to 90. For this clonotype: The antigen is unknown.

Sequenced material: blood. The source of this sequence is a middle-aged man in good health.

This chain's CDR3 is CATSSPTDTQYF. CDR3 in DNA: TGTGCCACCTCCTCCCCCACAGATACGCAGTATTTT. The rearrangement joins TRBV28 to TRBJ2-3; D remains unclear. Trimming removed 10 bases from V and 2 bases from J, with 10 bases in between. CDR3 size: 12 residues. Germline CDR1 and CDR2: MDHEN and SYDVKM.